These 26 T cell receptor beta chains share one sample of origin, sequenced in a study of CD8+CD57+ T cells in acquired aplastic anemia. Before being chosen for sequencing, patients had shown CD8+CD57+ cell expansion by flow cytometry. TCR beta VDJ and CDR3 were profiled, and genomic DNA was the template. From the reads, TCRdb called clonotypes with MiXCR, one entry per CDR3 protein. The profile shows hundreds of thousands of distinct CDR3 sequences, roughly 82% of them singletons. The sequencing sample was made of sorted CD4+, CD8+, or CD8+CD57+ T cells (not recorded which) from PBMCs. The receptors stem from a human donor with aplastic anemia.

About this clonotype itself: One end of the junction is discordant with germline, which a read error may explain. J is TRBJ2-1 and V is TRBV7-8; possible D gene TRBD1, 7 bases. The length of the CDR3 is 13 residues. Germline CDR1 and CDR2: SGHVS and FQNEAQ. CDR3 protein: CASSYAGQFDEQF. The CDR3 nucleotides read TGTGCCAGCAGCTACGCGGGACAGTTCGACGAGCAGTTC. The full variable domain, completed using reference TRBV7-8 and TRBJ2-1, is GAGVSQSPRYKVAKRGQDVALRCDPISGHVSLFWYQQALGQGPEFLTYFQNEAQLDKSGLPSDRFFAERPEGSVSTLKIQRTQQEDSAVYLCASSYAGQFDEQFGPGTRLTVL.

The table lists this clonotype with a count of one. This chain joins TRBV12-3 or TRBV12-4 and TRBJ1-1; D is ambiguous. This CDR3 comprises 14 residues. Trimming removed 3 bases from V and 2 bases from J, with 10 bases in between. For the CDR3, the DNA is TGTGCCAGCAGTTTTCAGGAATACAACACTGAAGCTTTCTTT. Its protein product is CASSFQEYNTEAFF.

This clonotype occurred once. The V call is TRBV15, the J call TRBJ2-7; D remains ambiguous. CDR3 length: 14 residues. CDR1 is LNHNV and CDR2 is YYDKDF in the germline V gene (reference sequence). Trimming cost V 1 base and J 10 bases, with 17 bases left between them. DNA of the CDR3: TGTGCCACCAGCAGAGTCAGCGAGCAATACACCCAGTACTTC. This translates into CATSRVSEQYTQYF.

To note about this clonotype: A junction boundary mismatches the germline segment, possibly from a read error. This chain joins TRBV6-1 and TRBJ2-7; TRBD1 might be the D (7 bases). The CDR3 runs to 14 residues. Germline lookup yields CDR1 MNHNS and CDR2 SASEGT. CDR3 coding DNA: TGTGCCAGCAAGTACACAGGGGAGGACTATGAGCAGTACTTT. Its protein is CASKYTGEDYEQYF.

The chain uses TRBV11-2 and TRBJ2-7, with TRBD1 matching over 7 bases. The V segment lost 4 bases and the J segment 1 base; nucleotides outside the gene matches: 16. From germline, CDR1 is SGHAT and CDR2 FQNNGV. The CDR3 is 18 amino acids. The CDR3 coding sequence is TGTGCCAGCAGCTCTCAACCAAACGGGACAGCCCTTTCCTACGAGCAGTACGTC. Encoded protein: CASSSQPNGTALSYEQYV.

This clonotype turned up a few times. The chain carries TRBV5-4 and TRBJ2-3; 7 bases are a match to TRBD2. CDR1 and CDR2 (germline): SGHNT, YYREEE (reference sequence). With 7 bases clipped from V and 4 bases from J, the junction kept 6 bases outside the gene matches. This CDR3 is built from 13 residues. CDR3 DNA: TGTGCCAGCGGGTACACTAGCGCAGATACGCAGTATTTT. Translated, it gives CASGYTSADTQYF.

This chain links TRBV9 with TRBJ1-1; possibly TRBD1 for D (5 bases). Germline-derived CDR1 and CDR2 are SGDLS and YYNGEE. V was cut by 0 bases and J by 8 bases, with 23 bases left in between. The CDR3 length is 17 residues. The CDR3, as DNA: TGTGCCAGCAGCGTAGTGACTTCAGGGACTAAGGCCTTCGAAGCTTTCTTT. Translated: CASSVVTSGTKAFEAFF.

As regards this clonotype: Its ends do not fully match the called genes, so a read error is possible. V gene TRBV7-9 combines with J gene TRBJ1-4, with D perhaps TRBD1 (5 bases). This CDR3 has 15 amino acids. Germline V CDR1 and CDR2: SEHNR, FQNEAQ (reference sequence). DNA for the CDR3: TGTGCCAGCAGCTTAAACAGGAGAACTAATGAAAAAGTGTTTTTT. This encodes CASSLNRRTNEKVFF.

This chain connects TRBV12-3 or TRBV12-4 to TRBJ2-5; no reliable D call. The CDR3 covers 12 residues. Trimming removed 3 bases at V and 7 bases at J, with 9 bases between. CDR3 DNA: TGTGCCAGCAGTTTTACAGCCGGGACCCAGTACTTC. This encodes CASSFTAGTQYF.

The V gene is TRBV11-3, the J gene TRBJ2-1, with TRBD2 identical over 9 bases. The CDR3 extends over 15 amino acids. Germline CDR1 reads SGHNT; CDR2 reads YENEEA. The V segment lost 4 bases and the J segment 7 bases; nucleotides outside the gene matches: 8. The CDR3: CASSYGTSRVNEQFF. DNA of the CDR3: TGTGCCAGCAGCTATGGGACTAGCAGGGTAAATGAGCAGTTCTTC.

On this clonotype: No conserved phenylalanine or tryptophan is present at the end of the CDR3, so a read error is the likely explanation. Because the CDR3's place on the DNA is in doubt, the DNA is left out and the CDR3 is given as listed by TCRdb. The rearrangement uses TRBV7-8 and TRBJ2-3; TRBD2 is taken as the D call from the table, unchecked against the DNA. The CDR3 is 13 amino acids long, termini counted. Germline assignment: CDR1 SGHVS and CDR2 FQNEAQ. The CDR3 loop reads CASSFDPEDTALS.

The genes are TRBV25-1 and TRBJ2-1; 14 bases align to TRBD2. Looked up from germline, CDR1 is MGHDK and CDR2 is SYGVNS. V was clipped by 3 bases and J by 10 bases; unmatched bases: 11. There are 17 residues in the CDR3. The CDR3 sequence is CASSEPAAGLAGDEQFF. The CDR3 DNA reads TGTGCCAGCAGTGAGCCCGCCGCGGGACTAGCGGGAGACGAGCAGTTCTTC.

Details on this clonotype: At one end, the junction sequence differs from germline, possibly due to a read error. CDR3 bases: TGCAGCGTTGAACGCAGGGGACCGCTACGCAATCAGTCCCAGGATTTT. This codes for CSVERRGPLRNQSQDF. The chain is built from TRBV29-1 and TRBJ1-5; the D gene is possibly TRBD1 (6 bases). Germline lookup yields CDR1 SQVTM and CDR2 ANQGSEA. This CDR3 comprises 16 residues. Filled out from reference TRBV29-1 and TRBJ1-5, the complete variable domain reads SAVISQKPSRDICQRGTSLTIQCQVDSQVTMMFWYRQQPGQSLTLIATANQGSEATYESGFVIDKFPISRPNLTFSTLTVSNMSPEDSSIYLCSVERRGPLRNQSQDFGDGTRLSIL.

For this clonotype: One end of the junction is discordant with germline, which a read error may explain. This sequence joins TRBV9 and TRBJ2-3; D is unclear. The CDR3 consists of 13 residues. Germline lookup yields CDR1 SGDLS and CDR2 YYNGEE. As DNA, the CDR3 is TGTGCCAGCAGCCACTGGACCAGCGAGACGCATGAGTTT. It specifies CASSHWTSETHEF. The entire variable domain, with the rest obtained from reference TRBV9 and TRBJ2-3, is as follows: DSGVTQTPKHLITATGQRVTLRCSPRSGDLSVYWYQQSLDQGLQFLIQYYNGEERAKGNILERFSAQQFPDLHSELNLSSLELGDSALYFCASSHWTSETHEFGPGTRLTVL.

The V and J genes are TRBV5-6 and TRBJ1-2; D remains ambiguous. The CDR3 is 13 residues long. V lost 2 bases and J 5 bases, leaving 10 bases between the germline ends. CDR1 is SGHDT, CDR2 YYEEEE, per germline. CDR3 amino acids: CASSLGRRYGYTF. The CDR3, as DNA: TGTGCCAGCAGCTTAGGCAGACGGTATGGCTACACCTTC.

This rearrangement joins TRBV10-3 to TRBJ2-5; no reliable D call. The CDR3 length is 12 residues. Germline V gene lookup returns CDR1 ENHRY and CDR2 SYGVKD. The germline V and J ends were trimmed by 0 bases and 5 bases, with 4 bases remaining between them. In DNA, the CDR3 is TGTGCCATCAGTGAGTCGGAGGAGACCCAGTACTTC. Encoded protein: CAISESEETQYF.

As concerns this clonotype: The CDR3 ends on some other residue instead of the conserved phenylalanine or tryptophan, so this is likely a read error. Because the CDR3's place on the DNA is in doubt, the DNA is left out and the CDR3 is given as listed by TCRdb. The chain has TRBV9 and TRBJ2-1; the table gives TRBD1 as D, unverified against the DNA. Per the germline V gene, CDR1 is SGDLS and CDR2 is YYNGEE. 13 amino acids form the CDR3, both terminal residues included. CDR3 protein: CASSVEDYPLENT.

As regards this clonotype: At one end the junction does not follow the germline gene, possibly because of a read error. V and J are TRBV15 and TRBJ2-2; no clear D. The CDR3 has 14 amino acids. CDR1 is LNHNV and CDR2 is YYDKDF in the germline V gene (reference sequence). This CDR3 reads CASSSAVKTGTLFF. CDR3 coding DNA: TGTGCCAGCAGCAGTGCAGTCAAGACCGGTACGCTGTTTTTT.

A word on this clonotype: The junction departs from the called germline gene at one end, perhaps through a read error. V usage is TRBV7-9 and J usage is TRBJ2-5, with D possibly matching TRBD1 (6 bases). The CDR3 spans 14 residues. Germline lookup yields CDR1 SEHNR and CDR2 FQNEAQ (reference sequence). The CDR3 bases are TGTGCCAGCAGCTGGGGGCGAGCGCAAGAGACCGAGTACTTC. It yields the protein CASSWGRAQETEYF.

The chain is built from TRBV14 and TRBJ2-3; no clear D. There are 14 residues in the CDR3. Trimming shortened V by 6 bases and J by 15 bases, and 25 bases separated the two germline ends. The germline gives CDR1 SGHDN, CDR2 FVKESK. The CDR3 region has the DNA TGTGCCAGCAGGAAGGTGGGAACTGAAGCTTTCTTTTATTTT. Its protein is CASRKVGTEAFFYF.

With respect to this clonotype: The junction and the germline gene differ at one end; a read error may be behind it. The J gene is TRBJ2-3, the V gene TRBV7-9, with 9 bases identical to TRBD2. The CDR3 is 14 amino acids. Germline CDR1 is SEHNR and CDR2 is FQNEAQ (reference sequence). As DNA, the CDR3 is TGTGCCAGCAGTGGCGGGGGGGGCACTGAAGCTTTCTTTTTT. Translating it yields CASSGGGGTEAFFF.

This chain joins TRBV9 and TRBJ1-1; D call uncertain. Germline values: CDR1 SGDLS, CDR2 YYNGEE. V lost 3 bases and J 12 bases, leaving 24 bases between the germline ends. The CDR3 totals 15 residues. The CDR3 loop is CASSALGAAGVTPFF. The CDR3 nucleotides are TGTGCCAGCAGCGCCCTAGGAGCGGCCGGGGTGACCCCTTTCTTT.

The CDR3 bases are TGTGCCAGCAGCCTAACCGGGACGGGCTATAATTCACCTTTCTTT. This sequence encodes CASSLTGTGYNSPFF. The chain carries TRBV14 and TRBJ1-1; D possibly corresponds to TRBD1 (5 bases). The CDR3 covers 15 residues. Germline CDR1 reads SGHDN; CDR2 reads FVKESK. Trimming shortened V by 4 bases and J by 12 bases, and 24 bases separated the two germline ends.

Written as DNA, the CDR3 is TGCGCCAGCAGCCAAGATACCCTCCCGGGGGGATACGGGACAGATACGCAGTATTTT. Encoded protein: CASSQDTLPGGYGTDTQYF. This chain joins TRBV4-1 and TRBJ2-3; the match to TRBD2 covers 7 bases. The CDR3 runs to 19 residues. CDR1 is MGHRA and CDR2 is YSYEKL in the germline V gene. V was pared by 0 bases and J by 3 bases, with 15 bases of the junction left unmatched.

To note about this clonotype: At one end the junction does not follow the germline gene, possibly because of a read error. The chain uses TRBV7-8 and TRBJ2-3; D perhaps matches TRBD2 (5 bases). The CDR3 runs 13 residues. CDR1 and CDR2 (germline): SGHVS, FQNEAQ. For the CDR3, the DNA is TGTGCCAGCAGCTTCGCGGGCGGAGATGATACGCAGTTT. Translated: CASSFAGGDDTQF.

Here the CDR3 reads CASSLADGTDETQYF. The CDR3 coding sequence is TGTGCCAGCAGCTTAGCGGACGGGACAGATGAGACCCAGTACTTC. This chain connects TRBV7-9 to TRBJ2-5, with 7 bases identical to TRBD1. Per the germline V gene, CDR1 is SEHNR and CDR2 is FQNEAQ (reference sequence). The CDR3 consists of 15 residues. The V gene end was trimmed by 0 bases and the J gene end by 5 bases; junction bases not matched to a gene: 6.